The T cell receptor beta chain under discussion was sequenced for a study of shared clonotypes between healthy human individuals. This CDR3 spans 18 amino acids. Trimming at V came to 3 bases and at J to 0 bases, leaving 12 bases not matched to a gene. Per germline, CDR1 LGHNA and CDR2 YSLEER. On this clone: Its specificity is not known.

Clones were read by immunoSEQ multiplex PCR, and TCRdb kept only the in-frame ones, dropping some. In the table there are some 350,000 clones, less than 85% of which are singletons. Points from the study as a whole: Generally, naive subsets (rather than memory subsets) showed larger estimated richness.

The chain recombines TRBV4-3 with TRBJ2-7, with TRBD2 matching over 9 bases. The receptor was isolated from a man aged 30-40 years in good health. The sequenced sample consisted of memory CD4+ T cells sorted from blood. Subset reported: CD45RA-negative fraction. The CDR3 nucleotides read TGCGCCAGCAGCCACTCCTATCGGGATAGCGGGAGCTCCTACGAGCAGTACTTC. It specifies CASSHSYRDSGSSYEQYF.